A selection of T cell receptor beta chains follows, all from one sample in a study of Graves' ophthalmopathy and Graves' hyperthyroidism. A single record per CDR3 protein comes from TCRdb applying MiXCR to the multiplex PCR reads. This table has about 600,000 distinct CDR3 sequences, roughly 39% appearing once. The material sequenced was peripheral blood or thyroid tissue (not recorded which). These receptors all stem from an adult man with Graves' hyperthyroidism. Both conserved end residues are part of each CDR3. The D gene is left open where the match is weak.

v_call d_call cdr3_aa
TRBV2 . CASSEEQEPYNEQFF
TRBV2 . CASSEARTEQFF
TRBV29-1 . CSVEKVYQETQYF
TRBV7-8 TRBD2 CASSALTSGTNTGELFF
TRBV6-1 TRBD2 CASSNWQGRAETQYF
TRBV2 . CASSFFQGRAETQYF
TRBV7-9 . CASSPDGKNQPQHF
TRBV13 . CASSLGPGESDTQYF
TRBV20-1 TRBD1 CSASLDRGDRGYTF
TRBV10-3 . CAIRPGDQETQYF
TRBV7-9 TRBD2 CASSTPSGGETQYF
TRBV10-3 . CAISESPGLGERNGYTF
TRBV2 . CASSELRDSTDTQYF
TRBV10-3 TRBD2 CAIRGLAGGISGTGELFF
TRBV6-1 . CASSDTWRGYTF
TRBV7-2 TRBD1 CASSPQGGGNEAFF
TRBV7-9 . CASSPYRLIMNTEAFF
TRBV12-3/TRBV12-4 TRBD1 CASSGETGTGQETQHF
TRBV20-1 TRBD2 CSARAGGHTGELFF
TRBV19 . CASSTEHGLTDGYTF
TRBV2 TRBD1 CASSQTGGITEAFF
TRBV20-1 . CSASLRGRSLSNQPQHF
TRBV29-1 TRBD1 CSVDYAGTATYYEQYF
TRBV5-1 TRBD1 CASSLGGTDNEQYF
TRBV19 . CATQQSPYEQYF
TRBV24-1 . CATSDPRDAPYEQYF
TRBV29-1 TRBD1 CSVEAEDRGRVDEQFF
TRBV15 TRBD1 CATSRPRTGRDIQYF
TRBV6-1 . CASKENEKLFF
TRBV24-1 TRBD1 CATMTGYRRTGEGSTNEKLFF
TRBV20-1 . CSARVPGSNMNTEAFF
TRBV2 . CASTSGGANVLTF
TRBV28 TRBD1 CASGTGELEAFF
TRBV29-1 . CSVGAGETQYF
TRBV5-4 TRBD1 CASTRTGTNTEAFF
TRBV7-2 . CASSLVGPIGETQYF
TRBV29-1 . CSVEAGRAGREQYF
TRBV5-6 TRBD1 CASSRKTGEMGYEQYF
TRBV24-1 TRBD2 CAIHSGRAGETQYF
TRBV10-3 . CASDGRRAPNEKLFF
TRBV5-1 TRBD1 CASSWGTSGTGAKETQYF
TRBV13 TRBD1 CASSTLQGATGGNTIYF
TRBV6-2/TRBV6-3 . CASSTGISYEQYF